The clone carrying this T cell receptor beta chain was found a few times. Some clones are missing from TCRdb's copy, which holds only in-frame ones; the method was immunoSEQ multiplex PCR. The table records about 120,000 clones, approximately 86% of them present only once. Germline assignment: CDR1 LNHDA and CDR2 SQIVND (reference sequence). CDR3 length equals 14 residues. V shed 5 bases and J shed 3 bases, with 14 bases lying between them. This record comes from a study of blood T cell repertoires in COVID-19. This TCR was recovered from a man aged 35 to 55 with acute or convalescent COVID-19. The specimen was peripheral blood. The V and J genes are TRBV19 and TRBJ2-7, with TRBD2 as a possible D gene (6 bases). This chain's CDR3 is CASSFGDFNYEQYF. The CDR3, as DNA: TGTGCCAGTAGTTTCGGGGACTTCAACTACGAGCAGTACTTC.